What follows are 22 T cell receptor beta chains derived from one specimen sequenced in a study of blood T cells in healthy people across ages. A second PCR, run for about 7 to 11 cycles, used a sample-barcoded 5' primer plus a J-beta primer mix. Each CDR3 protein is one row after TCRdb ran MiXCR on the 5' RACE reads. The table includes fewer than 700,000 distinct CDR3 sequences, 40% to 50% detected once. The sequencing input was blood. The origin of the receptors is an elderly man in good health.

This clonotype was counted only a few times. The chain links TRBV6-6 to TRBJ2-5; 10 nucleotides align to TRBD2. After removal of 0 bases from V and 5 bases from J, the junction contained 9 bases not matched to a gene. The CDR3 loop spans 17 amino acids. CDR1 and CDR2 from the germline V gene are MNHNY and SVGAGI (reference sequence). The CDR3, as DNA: TGTGCCAGCAGTTACTCGACCCAGCGGGGGGGGTTTGAGACCCAGTACTTC. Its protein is CASSYSTQRGGFETQYF.

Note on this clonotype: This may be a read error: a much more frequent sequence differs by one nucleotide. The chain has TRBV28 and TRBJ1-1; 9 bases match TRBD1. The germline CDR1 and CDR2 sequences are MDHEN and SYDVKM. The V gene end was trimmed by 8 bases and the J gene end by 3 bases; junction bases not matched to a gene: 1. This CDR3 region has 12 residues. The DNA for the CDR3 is TGTGCCAGCCGACAGGGGGACACTGAAGCTTTCTTT. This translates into CASRQGDTEAFF.

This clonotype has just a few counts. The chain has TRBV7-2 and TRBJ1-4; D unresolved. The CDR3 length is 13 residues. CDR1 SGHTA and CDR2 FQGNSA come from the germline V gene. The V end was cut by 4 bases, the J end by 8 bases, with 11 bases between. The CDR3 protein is CASSYQEREKLFF. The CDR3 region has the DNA TGTGCCAGCAGCTATCAAGAGAGGGAAAAACTGTTTTTT.

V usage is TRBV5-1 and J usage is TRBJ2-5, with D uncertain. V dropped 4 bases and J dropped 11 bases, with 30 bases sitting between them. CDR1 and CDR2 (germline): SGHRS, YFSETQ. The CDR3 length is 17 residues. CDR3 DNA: TGCGCCAGCAGCGGCCCCATGAGGCTAAGCTCCTACAATGAGCAGTACTTC. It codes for CASSGPMRLSSYNEQYF.

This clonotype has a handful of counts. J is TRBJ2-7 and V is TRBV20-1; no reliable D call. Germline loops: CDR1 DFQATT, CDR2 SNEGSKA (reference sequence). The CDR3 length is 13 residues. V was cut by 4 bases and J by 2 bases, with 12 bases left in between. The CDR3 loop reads CSATRGWTYEQYF. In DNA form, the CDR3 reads TGCAGTGCTACGCGCGGTTGGACCTACGAGCAGTACTTC.

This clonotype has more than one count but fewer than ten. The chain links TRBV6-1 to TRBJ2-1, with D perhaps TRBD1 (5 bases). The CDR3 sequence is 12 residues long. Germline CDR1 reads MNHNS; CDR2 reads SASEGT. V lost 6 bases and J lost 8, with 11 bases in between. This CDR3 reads CASRGHVDEQFF. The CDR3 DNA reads TGTGCCAGCAGAGGACACGTGGATGAGCAGTTCTTC.

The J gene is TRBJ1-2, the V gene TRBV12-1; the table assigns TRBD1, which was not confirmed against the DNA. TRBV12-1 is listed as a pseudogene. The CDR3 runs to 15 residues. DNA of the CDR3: TGTGCCAGCAGCCCCTGGGACGGACCCCGAAGTAGCTACACCTTC. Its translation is CASSPWDGPRSSYTF.

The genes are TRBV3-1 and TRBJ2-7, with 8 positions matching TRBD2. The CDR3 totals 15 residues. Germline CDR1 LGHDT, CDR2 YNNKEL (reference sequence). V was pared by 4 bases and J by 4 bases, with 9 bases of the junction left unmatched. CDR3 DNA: TGTGCCAGCAGCCCCATCGGGGGGGCCCCTTACGAGCAGTACTTC. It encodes CASSPIGGAPYEQYF.

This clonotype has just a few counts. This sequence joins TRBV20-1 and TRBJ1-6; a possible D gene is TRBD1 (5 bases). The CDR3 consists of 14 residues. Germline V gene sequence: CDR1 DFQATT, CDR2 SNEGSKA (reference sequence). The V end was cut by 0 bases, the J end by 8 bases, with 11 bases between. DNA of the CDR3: TGCAGTGCTAGAGAGGGCAGGGTGGATTCACCCCTCCACTTT. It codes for CSAREGRVDSPLHF.

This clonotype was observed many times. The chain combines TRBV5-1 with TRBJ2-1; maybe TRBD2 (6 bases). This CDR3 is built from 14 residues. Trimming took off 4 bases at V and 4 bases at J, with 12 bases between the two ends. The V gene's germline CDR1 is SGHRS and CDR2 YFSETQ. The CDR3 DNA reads TGCGCCAGCAGCCCGGGGGACGGATACAATGAGCAGTTCTTC. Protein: CASSPGDGYNEQFF.

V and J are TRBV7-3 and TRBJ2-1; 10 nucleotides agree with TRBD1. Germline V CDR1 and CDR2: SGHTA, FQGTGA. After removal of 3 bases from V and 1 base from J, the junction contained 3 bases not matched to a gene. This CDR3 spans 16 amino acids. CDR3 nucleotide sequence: TGTGCCAGCAGCTTGACAGGGGGCCCTTCCTACAATGAGCAGTTCTTC. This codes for CASSLTGGPSYNEQFF.

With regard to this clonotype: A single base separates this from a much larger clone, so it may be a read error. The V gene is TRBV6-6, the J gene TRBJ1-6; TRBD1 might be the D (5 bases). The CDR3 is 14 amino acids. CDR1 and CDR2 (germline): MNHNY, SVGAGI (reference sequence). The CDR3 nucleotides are TGTGCCTGCAGTTATGGGGGTAAAGATTCACCCCTCCACTTT. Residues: CACSYGGKDSPLHF.

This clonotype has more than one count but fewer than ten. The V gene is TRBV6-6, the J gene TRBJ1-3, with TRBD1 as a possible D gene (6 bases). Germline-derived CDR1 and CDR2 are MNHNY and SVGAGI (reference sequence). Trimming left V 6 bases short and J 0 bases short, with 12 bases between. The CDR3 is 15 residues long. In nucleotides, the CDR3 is TGTGCCAGCAGGCGCAGGGGAAACTCTGGAAACACCATATATTTT. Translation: CASRRRGNSGNTIYF.

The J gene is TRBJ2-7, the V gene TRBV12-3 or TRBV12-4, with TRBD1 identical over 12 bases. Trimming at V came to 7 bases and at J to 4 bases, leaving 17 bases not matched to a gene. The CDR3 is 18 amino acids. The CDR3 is CASTRTEGTGGAGYEQYF. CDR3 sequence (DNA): TGTGCCAGCACCCGAACCGAAGGGACAGGGGGCGCAGGGTACGAGCAGTACTTC.

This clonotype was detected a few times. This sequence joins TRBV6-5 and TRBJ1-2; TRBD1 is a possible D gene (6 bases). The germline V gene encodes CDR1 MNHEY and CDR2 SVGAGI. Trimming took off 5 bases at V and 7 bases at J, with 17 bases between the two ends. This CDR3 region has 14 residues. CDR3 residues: CASSRTGGARGYTF. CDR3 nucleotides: TGTGCCAGCAGTCGAACCGGGGGGGCGCGTGGCTACACCTTC.

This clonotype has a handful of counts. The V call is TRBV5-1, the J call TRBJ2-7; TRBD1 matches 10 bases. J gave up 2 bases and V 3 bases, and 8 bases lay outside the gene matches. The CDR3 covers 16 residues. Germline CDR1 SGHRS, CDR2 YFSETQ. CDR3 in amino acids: CASSYRDRGLPYEQYF. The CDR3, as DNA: TGCGCCAGCAGCTACCGGGACAGGGGTCTACCCTACGAGCAGTACTTC. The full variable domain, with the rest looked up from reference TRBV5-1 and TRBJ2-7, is KAGVTQTPRYLIKTRGQQVTLSCSPISGHRSVSWYQQTPGQGLQFLFEYFSETQRNKGNFPGRFSGRQFSNSRSEMNVSTLELGDSALYLCASSYRDRGLPYEQYFGPGTRLTVT.

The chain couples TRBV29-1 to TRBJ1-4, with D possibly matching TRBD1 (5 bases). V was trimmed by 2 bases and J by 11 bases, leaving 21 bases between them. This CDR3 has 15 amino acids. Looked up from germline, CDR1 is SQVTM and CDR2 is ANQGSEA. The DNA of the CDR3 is TGCAGCGTTGAAATGCAACAAGGGGCAGAGCCCAAACTGTTTTTT. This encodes CSVEMQQGAEPKLFF.

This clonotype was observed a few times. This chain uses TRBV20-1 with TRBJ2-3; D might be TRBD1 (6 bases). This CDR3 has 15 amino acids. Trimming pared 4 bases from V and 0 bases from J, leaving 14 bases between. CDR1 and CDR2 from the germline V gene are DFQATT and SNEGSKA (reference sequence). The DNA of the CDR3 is TGCAGTGCTACGTCTGGACAGACCAGCACAGATACGCAGTATTTT. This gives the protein CSATSGQTSTDTQYF.

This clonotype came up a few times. CDR3 coding DNA: TGCAGTGCTAGAGAAGGGTCCGGAGCGGGGGCCAGGGAGCAGTTCTTC. Translating it yields CSAREGSGAGAREQFF. The V gene is TRBV20-1, the J gene TRBJ2-1, with 8 bases that match TRBD2. CDR1 and CDR2 from the germline V gene are DFQATT and SNEGSKA (reference sequence). This CDR3 has 16 amino acids. V shed 0 bases and J 10 bases; nucleotides not matched to a gene: 14.

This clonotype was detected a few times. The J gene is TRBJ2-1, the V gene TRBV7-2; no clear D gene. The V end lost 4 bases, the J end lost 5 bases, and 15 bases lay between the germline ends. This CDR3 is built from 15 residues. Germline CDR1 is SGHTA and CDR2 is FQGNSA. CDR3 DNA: TGTGCCAGCAGCTCTTACACTGCCAGCCACAATGAGCAGTTCTTC. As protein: CASSSYTASHNEQFF.

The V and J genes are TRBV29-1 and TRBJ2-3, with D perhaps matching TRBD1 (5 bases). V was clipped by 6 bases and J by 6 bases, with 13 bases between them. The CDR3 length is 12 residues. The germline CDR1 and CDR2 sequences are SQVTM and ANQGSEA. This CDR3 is CSVENNRDTQYF. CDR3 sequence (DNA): TGCAGCGTAGAAAATAACAGGGATACGCAGTATTTT.

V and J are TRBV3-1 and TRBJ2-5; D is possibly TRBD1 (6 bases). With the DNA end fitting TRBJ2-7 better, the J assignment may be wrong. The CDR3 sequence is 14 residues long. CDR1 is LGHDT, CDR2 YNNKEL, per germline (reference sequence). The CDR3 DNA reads TGTGCCAGCAGCCAGGGGGCCATCTCCTACGAGCAGTACTTC. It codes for CASSQGAISYEQYF.